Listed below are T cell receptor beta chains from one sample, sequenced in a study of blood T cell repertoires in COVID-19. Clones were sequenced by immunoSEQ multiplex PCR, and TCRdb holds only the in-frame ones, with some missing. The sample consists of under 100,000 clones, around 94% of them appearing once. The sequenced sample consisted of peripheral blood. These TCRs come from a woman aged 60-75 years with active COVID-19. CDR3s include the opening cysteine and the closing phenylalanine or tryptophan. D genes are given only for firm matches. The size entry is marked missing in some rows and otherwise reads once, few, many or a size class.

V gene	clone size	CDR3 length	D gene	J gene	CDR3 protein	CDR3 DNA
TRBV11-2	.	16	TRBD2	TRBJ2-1	CASSLDAGGIYNEQFF	TGTGCCAGCAGCTTAGACGCGGGAGGGATATACAATGAGCAGTTCTTC
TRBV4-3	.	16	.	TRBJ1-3	CASSQDRTASGNTIYF	TGCGCCAGCAGCCAAGATCGGACAGCCTCTGGAAACACCATATATTTT
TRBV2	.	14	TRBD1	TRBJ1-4	CASSAGQALLKLFF	TGTGCCAGCAGTGCAGGACAGGCTTTACTAAAACTGTTTTTT
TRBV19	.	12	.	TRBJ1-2	CATKDRFEGYTF	TGTGCCACCAAAGACAGGTTTGAGGGCTACACCTTC
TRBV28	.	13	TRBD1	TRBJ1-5	CASRKTGVQPQHF	TGTGCCAGCAGGAAGACAGGGGTTCAGCCCCAGCATTTT
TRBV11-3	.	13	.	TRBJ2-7	CASSLGTNYEQYF	TGTGCCAGCAGCTTAGGGACAAACTACGAGCAGTACTTC
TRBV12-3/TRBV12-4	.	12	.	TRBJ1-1	CASTGSYTEAFF	TGTGCCAGCACCGGGTCCTACACTGAAGCTTTCTTT
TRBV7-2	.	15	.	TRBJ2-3	CASSLAGGATDTQYF	TGTGCCAGCAGCTTAGCGGGGGGTGCCACAGATACGCAGTATTTT
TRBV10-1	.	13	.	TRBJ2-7	CASSHQQGYEQYF	TGCGCCAGCAGCCACCAACAGGGCTACGAGCAGTACTTC
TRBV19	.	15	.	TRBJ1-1	CASPSPGHRNTEAFF	TGTGCCAGTCCCTCTCCGGGACACCGGAACACTGAAGCTTTCTTT
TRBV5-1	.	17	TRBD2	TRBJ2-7	CASSSLVTSGKSYEQYF	TGCGCCAGCAGCTCGCTGGTAACTAGCGGGAAATCCTACGAGCAGTACTTC
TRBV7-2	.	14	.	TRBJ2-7	CASSLAGGRDEQYF	TGTGCCAGCAGCTTAGCGGGGGGGCGGGACGAGCAGTACTTC
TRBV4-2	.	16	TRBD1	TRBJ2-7	CASSQQTGTGGSEQYF	TGTGCCAGCAGCCAACAGACCGGGACAGGGGGCTCCGAGCAGTACTTC
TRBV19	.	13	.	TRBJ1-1	CASKKLPGDEAFF	TGTGCCAGTAAAAAATTGCCGGGAGATGAAGCTTTCTTT
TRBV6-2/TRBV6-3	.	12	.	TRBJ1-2	CASSFGSIGYTF	TGTGCCAGCAGTTTCGGGAGTATCGGCTACACCTTC
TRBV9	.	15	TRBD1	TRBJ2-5	CASSPDGQGLETQYF	TGTGCCAGCAGCCCCGACGGACAGGGCCTAGAGACCCAGTACTTC
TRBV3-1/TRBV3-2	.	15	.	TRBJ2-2	CASSQVQGSAGELFF	TGTGCCAGCAGCCAAGTCCAGGGTAGTGCCGGGGAGCTGTTTTTT
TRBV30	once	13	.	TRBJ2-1	CAMELRSYNEQFF	TGTGCCATGGAGTTGCGATCCTACAATGAGCAGTTCTTC
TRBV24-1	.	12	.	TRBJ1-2	CATSDLRSGYTF	TGTGCCACCAGTGATTTACGGAGTGGCTACACCTTC
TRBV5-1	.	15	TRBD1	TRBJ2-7	CASSSFDRGLYEQYF	TGCGCCAGCAGCTCGTTCGACAGGGGTCTCTACGAGCAGTACTTC
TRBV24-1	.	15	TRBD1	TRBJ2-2	CATSSGGPNTGELFF	TGTGCCACCAGTTCAGGGGGACCAAACACCGGGGAGCTGTTTTTT
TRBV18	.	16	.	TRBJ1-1	CASSPQTGLANTEAFF	TGTGCCAGCTCACCCCAAACAGGTCTCGCCAACACTGAAGCTTTCTTT